These 21 T cell receptor beta chains originate from one sample sequenced in a study of OX40 agonist ivuxolimab in advanced cancers. Method: immunoSEQ multiplex PCR; TCRdb's copy keeps in-frame clones and lacks some. The table includes over 70,000 clones, 90% detected once. The sample in question was CD4+ or CD8+ T cells sorted from blood, obtained in a trial of the OX40 agonist ivuxolimab. These receptor sequences come from an adult with an advanced solid tumor such as melanoma, head and neck, liver or kidney cancer.

The V and J genes are TRBV2 and TRBJ2-3; no clear D gene. Germline loops: CDR1 SNHLY, CDR2 FYNNEI. The CDR3 sequence is 12 residues long. The CDR3 region is CAVLGPSDTQYF. The CDR3 DNA follows: TGTGCAGTCCTAGGCCCCAGTGATACGCAGTATTTT.

The chain has TRBV27 and TRBJ2-7; a possible D gene is TRBD1 (5 bases). The V and J ends lost 0 bases and 7 bases respectively, with 10 bases between them. This CDR3 spans 13 amino acids. Germline V gene sequence: CDR1 MNHEY, CDR2 SMNVEV (reference sequence). CDR3 in DNA: TGTGCCAGCAGTTTATCGTCAGGGCGTGAGCAGTACTTC. It yields the protein CASSLSSGREQYF.

The rearrangement uses TRBV10-3 and TRBJ1-4; TRBD1 aligns across 7 bases. CDR3 length equals 14 residues. CDR1 and CDR2 (germline): ENHRY, SYGVKD. V lost 4 bases, J lost 4 bases, and 3 bases stayed unmatched. The CDR3 sequence: CAISAGGDNEKLFF. CDR3 sequence (DNA): TGTGCCATCAGTGCAGGGGGGGATAATGAAAAACTGTTTTTT.

V gene TRBV28 combines with J gene TRBJ2-1, with a weak D call TRBD1 (5 bases). CDR1 and CDR2 (germline): MDHEN, SYDVKM. This CDR3 contains 16 residues. Trimming shortened V by 10 bases and J by 0 bases, and 19 bases separated the two germline ends. The CDR3: CATRASLGVSYNEQFF. The CDR3 DNA reads as TGTGCCACCCGGGCGAGCCTAGGGGTCTCCTACAATGAGCAGTTCTTC.

V is TRBV19 and J is TRBJ2-7; tentatively, D is TRBD1 or TRBD2 (5 bases each). V was clipped by 3 bases and J by 1 base, with 10 bases between them. The CDR3 contains 14 residues. Germline lookup yields CDR1 LNHDA and CDR2 SQIVND (reference sequence). The CDR3 is CASSIWDGSYEQYF. DNA of the CDR3: TGTGCCAGTAGTATCTGGGACGGATCCTACGAGCAGTACTTC.

This chain uses TRBV4-1 with TRBJ2-1; 12 nucleotides agree with TRBD2. The CDR3 totals 16 residues. With V trimmed by 1 base and J by 7 bases, 5 bases remained unmatched. CDR1 is MGHRA and CDR2 is YSYEKL in the germline V gene. CDR3 in DNA: TGCGCCAGCAGCCAAGGACTAGCGGGGGTCAGGAATGAGCAGTTCTTC. This codes for CASSQGLAGVRNEQFF.

V usage is TRBV14 and J usage is TRBJ2-3; 7 nucleotides align to TRBD1. Germline V gene lookup returns CDR1 SGHDN and CDR2 FVKESK. The CDR3 consists of 15 residues. V shed 6 bases and J 3 bases; nucleotides not matched to a gene: 9. CDR3 DNA: TGTGCCAGCAGGGCCGGACAGGTTGTTACAGATACGCAGTATTTT. Translation gives CASRAGQVVTDTQYF.

This rearrangement joins TRBV9 to TRBJ2-7; 10 bases line up with TRBD2. Germline V lookup: CDR1 SGDLS, CDR2 YYNGEE. The CDR3 extends over 14 amino acids. Trimming at V came to 3 bases and at J to 5 bases, leaving 5 bases not matched to a gene. CDR3 sequence: CASSESGRVHEQYF. Written as DNA, the CDR3 is TGTGCCAGCAGCGAAAGCGGGAGGGTCCACGAGCAGTACTTC.

The chain couples TRBV5-5 to TRBJ1-2; 9 nucleotides line up with TRBD1. Germline CDR1 reads SGHKS; CDR2 reads YYEKEE (reference sequence). V was clipped by 0 bases and J by 5 bases; unmatched bases: 2. The CDR3 has 14 residues. The CDR3 DNA sequence: TGTGCCAGCAGCTTGGAAGGGACAGGGTATGGCTACACCTTC. This codes for CASSLEGTGYGYTF.

The chain recombines TRBV5-1 with TRBJ1-1; D call uncertain. There are 13 residues in the CDR3. CDR1 SGHRS and CDR2 YFSETQ come from the germline V gene. With 0 bases removed from V and 4 bases from J, the gap between germline ends came to 7 bases. The CDR3 sequence: CASSLAGLTEAFF. The CDR3 nucleotides read TGCGCCAGCAGCTTGGCCGGACTCACTGAAGCTTTCTTT.

The chain couples TRBV5-1 to TRBJ1-2; D may be TRBD1 (6 bases). There are 14 residues in the CDR3. The germline V gene has CDR1 SGHRS and CDR2 YFSETQ. The V and J ends lost 0 bases and 7 bases respectively, with 13 bases between them. The CDR3 DNA reads as TGCGCCAGCAGCTTGGCCTTGGGGGGGCCTGGCTACACCTTC. Residues: CASSLALGGPGYTF.

The V and J genes are TRBV30 and TRBJ2-5; D remains ambiguous. This CDR3 contains 13 residues. V was pared by 2 bases and J by 5 bases, with 12 bases between. CDR1 and CDR2 from the germline V gene are GTSNPN and SVGIG (reference sequence). CDR3 residues: CAWSRPLRETQYF. CDR3 bases: TGTGCCTGGAGTCGGCCTTTGCGCGAGACCCAGTACTTC.

This clone appeared once. The CDR3 nucleotides are TGTGCCTGGGGCCTTGGACTGAGCTCCTACAATGAGCAGTTCTTC. As protein: CAWGLGLSSYNEQFF. The chain couples TRBV30 to TRBJ2-1; a possible D gene is TRBD2 (5 bases). With 5 bases removed from V and 0 bases from J, the gap between germline ends came to 14 bases. Germline assignment: CDR1 GTSNPN and CDR2 SVGIG (reference sequence). This CDR3 is 15 amino acids long.

This chain connects TRBV9 to TRBJ2-7, with D perhaps TRBD1 or TRBD2 (5 bases each). The germline V and J ends were trimmed by 10 bases and 0 bases, with 14 bases remaining between them. Germline CDR1 SGDLS, CDR2 YYNGEE. The CDR3 has 13 residues. The CDR3 DNA sequence: TGTGCCCCGGGGCAGGTGAGCTCCTACGAGCAGTACTTC. This translates into CAPGQVSSYEQYF.

The chain recombines TRBV19 with TRBJ2-2; D gene ambiguous. V was cut by 6 bases and J by 4 bases, with 9 bases left in between. CDR3 length: 13 residues. CDR1 and CDR2 (germline): LNHDA, SQIVND (reference sequence). The CDR3 loop reads CASSLSSTGELFF. CDR3 in DNA: TGTGCCAGTAGCCTCTCGAGCACCGGGGAGCTGTTTTTT.

This clone was recorded once. The J gene is TRBJ2-7, the V gene TRBV14; TRBD2 matches at 12 bases. Germline lookup yields CDR1 SGHDN and CDR2 FVKESK. V was pared by 2 bases and J by 3 bases, with 5 bases of the junction left unmatched. The CDR3 totals 16 residues. The DNA for the CDR3 is TGTGCCAGCAGCCAACTTCCGGGACTAGCGGGCTACGAGCAGTACTTC. Protein product: CASSQLPGLAGYEQYF.

The chain carries TRBV19 and TRBJ1-2, with D tentatively TRBD1 (6 bases). CDR3 length: 14 amino acids. Per germline, CDR1 LNHDA and CDR2 SQIVND (reference sequence). Deletions cut 3 bases from V and 9 bases from J, with 17 bases between. Written as DNA, the CDR3 is TGTGCCAGTAGTATCGGGGACATAGGAGGAAGCTACACCTTC. This translates into CASSIGDIGGSYTF.

This CDR3 is CASSLGQGEWNEQFF. DNA for the CDR3: TGTGCCAGCAGCTTAGGACAGGGGGAGTGGAATGAGCAGTTCTTC. The chain is built from TRBV11-2 and TRBJ2-1; 9 bases fit TRBD1. Germline V gene data show CDR1 as SGHAT and CDR2 as FQNNGV. V was clipped by 1 base and J by 7 bases; unmatched bases: 5. The CDR3 sequence is 15 residues long.

The gene calls are TRBV7-8 and TRBJ2-5; 11 bases are a match to TRBD2. V shed 5 bases and J 5 bases; nucleotides not matched to a gene: 10. Germline CDR1 SGHVS, CDR2 FQNEAQ. The CDR3 spans 16 residues. CDR3 amino acids: CASSISGRGGSETQYF. Written as DNA, the CDR3 is TGTGCCAGCAGCATTAGCGGGAGGGGTGGTAGTGAGACCCAGTACTTC.

The chain carries TRBV29-1 and TRBJ1-1; no reliable D call. Trimming took off 3 bases at V and 0 bases at J, with 11 bases between the two ends. Germline lookup yields CDR1 SQVTM and CDR2 ANQGSEA. This CDR3 region has 14 residues. CDR3: CSVDSRHMNTEAFF. CDR3 sequence (DNA): TGCAGCGTTGATAGTCGGCATATGAACACTGAAGCTTTCTTT.

The chain couples TRBV7-3 to TRBJ2-2; tentatively, D is TRBD1 (6 bases). The CDR3 contains 13 residues. Looked up from germline, CDR1 is SGHTA and CDR2 is FQGTGA. V was cut by 4 bases and J by 7 bases, with 10 bases left in between. CDR3 DNA sequence: TGTGCCAGCAGCTCTGCAGGGGACGGGGAGCTGTTTTTT. Translating it yields CASSSAGDGELFF.